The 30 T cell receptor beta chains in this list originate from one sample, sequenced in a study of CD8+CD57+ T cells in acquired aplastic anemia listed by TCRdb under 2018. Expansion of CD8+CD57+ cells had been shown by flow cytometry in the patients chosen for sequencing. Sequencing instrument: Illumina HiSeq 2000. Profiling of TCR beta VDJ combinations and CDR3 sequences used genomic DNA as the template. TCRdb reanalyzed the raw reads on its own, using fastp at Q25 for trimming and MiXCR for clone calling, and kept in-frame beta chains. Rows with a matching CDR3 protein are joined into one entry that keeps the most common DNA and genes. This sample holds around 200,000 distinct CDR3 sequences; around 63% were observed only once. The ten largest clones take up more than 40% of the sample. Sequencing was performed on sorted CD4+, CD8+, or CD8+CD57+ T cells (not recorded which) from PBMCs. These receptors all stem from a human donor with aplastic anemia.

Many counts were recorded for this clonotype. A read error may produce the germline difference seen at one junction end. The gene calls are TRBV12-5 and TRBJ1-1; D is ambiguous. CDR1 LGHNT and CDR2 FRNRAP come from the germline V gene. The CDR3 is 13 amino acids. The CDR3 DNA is TGTGCTAGTGGCTTGGACCGAGGATCCGAAGCTTTCTTT. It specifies CASGLDRGSEAFF.

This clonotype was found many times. The CDR3 reads CASRRTGDGYGYTF. CDR3 bases: TGTGCCAGCAGAAGGACAGGGGACGGCTATGGCTACACCTTC. The J gene is TRBJ1-2, the V gene TRBV27; 9 nucleotides agree with TRBD1. J gave up 4 bases and V 6 bases, and 6 bases lay outside the gene matches. Germline lookup yields CDR1 MNHEY and CDR2 SMNVEV (reference sequence). This CDR3 is 14 amino acids long.

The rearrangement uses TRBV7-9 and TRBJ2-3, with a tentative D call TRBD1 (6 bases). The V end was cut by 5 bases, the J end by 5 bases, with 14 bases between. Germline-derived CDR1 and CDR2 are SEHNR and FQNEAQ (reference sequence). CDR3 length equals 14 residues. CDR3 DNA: TGTGCCAGCAGCCAAGGCGGACAGATAGATACGCAGTATTTT. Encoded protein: CASSQGGQIDTQYF. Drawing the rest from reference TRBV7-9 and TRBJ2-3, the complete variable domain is DTGVSQNPRHKITKRGQNVTFRCDPISEHNRLYWYRQTLGQGPEFLTYFQNEAQLEKSRLLSDRFSAERPKGSFSTLEIQRTEQGDSAMYLCASSQGGQIDTQYFGPGTRLTVL.

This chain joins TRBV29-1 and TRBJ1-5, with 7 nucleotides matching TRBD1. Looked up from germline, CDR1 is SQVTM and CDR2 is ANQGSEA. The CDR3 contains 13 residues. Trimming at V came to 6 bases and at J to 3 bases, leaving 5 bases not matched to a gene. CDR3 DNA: TGCAGCGTGGGCAGGGGGTACAATCAGCCCCAGCATTTT. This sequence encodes CSVGRGYNQPQHF.

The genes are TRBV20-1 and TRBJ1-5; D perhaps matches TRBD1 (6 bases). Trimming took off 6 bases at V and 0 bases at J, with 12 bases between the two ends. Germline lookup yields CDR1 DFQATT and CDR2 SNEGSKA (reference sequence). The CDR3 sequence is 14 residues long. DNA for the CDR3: TGCAGTGCCATCACAGGGTTTAGCAATCAGCCCCAGCATTTT. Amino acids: CSAITGFSNQPQHF.

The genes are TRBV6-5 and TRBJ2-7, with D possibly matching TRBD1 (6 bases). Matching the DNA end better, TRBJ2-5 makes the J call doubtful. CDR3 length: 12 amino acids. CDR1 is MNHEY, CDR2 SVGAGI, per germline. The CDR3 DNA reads TGTGCCAGCAGGAGGGGGTCAGAGACCCAGTACTTC. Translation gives CASRRGSETQYF.

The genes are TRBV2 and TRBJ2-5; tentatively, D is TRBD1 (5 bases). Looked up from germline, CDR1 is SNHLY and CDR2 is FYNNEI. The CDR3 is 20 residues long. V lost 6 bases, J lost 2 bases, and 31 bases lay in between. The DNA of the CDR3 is TGTGCCAGCAGAGACAGTCCCCTGAACACTGAAGCTGAGAGACAAGAGACCCAGTACTTC. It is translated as CASRDSPLNTEAERQETQYF.

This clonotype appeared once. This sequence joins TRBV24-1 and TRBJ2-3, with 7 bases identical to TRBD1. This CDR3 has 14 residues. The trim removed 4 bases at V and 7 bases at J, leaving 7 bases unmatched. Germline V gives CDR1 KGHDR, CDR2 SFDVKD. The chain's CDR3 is CATSETGIPNTQYF. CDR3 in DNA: TGTGCCACCAGTGAGACAGGGATACCCAATACGCAGTATTTT.

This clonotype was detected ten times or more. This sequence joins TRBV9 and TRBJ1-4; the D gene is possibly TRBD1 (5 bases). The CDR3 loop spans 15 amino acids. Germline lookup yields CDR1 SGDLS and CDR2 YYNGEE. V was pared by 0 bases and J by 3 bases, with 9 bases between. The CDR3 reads CASSVVGEANEKLFF. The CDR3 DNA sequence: TGTGCCAGCAGCGTAGTAGGGGAGGCTAATGAAAAACTGTTTTTT.

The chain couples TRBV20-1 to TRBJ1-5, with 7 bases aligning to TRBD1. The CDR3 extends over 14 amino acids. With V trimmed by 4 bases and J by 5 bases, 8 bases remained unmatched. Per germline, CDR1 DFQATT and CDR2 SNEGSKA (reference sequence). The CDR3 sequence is CSANSGTEYQPQHF. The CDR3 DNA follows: TGCAGTGCTAACTCCGGGACAGAGTATCAGCCCCAGCATTTT.

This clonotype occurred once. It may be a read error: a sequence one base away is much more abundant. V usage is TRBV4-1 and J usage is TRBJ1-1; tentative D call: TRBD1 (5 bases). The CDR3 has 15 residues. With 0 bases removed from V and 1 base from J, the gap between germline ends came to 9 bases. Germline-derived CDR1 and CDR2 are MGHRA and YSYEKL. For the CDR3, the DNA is TGCGCCAGCAGCCAAGAAGGGGTCGGGAACACTGAAGCTTTCTTT. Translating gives CASSQEGVGNTEAFF.

The CDR3 loop is CATSDPGLAGQETQYF. CDR3 bases: TGTGCCACCAGTGATCCGGGACTAGCGGGACAAGAGACCCAGTACTTC. The V gene is TRBV24-1, the J gene TRBJ2-5; 13 nucleotides agree with TRBD2. The junction had 2 bases not matched to a gene; V was cut back by 3 bases and J by 2 bases. This CDR3 spans 16 amino acids. Germline V CDR1 and CDR2: KGHDR, SFDVKD.

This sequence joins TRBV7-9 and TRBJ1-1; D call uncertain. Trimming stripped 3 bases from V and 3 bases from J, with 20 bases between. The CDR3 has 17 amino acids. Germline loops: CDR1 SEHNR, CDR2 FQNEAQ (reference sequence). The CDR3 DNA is TGTGCCAGCAGCTTTAGCTTTCGACGGACGACGGACACTGAAGCTTTCTTT. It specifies CASSFSFRRTTDTEAFF.

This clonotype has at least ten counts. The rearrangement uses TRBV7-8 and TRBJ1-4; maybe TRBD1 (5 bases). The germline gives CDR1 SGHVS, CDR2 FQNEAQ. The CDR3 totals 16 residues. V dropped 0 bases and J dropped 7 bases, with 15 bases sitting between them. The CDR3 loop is CASSLARQGGPEKLFF. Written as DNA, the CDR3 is TGTGCCAGCAGCTTAGCTCGGCAGGGAGGACCTGAAAAACTGTTTTTT.

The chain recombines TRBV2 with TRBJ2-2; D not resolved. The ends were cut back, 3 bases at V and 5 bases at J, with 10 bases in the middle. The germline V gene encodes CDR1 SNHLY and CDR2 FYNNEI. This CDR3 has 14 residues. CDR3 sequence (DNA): TGTGCCAGCAGTGACTTATCCGGGACCGGGGAGCTGTTTTTT. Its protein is CASSDLSGTGELFF.

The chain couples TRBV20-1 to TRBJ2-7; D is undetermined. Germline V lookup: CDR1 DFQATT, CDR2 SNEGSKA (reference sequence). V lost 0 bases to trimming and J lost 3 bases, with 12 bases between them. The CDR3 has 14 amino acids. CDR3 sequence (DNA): TGCAGTGCTAGAGATCTGGGGATCGGCTACGAGCAGTACTTC. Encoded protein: CSARDLGIGYEQYF.

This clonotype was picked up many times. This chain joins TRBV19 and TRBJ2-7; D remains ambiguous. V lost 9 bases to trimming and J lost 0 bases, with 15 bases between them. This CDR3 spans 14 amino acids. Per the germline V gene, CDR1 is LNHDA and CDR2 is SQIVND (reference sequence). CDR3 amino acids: CASSRRAVSYEQYF. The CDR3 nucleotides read TGTGCCAGCTCTAGAAGGGCCGTCTCCTACGAGCAGTACTTC.

CDR3 residues: CSVVWGLSDSYEQYF. CDR3 nucleotide sequence: TGCAGCGTTGTCTGGGGACTATCGGATTCCTACGAGCAGTACTTC. The chain recombines TRBV29-1 with TRBJ2-7; 7 nucleotides agree with TRBD2. With V trimmed by 4 bases and J by 1 base, 10 bases remained unmatched. The length of the CDR3 is 15 residues. Germline lookup yields CDR1 SQVTM and CDR2 ANQGSEA.

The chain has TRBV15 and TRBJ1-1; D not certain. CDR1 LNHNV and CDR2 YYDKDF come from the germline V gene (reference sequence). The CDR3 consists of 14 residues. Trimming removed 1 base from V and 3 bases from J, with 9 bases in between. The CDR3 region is CATSRGQIDTEAFF. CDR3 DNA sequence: TGTGCCACCAGCAGAGGACAAATAGACACTGAAGCTTTCTTT.

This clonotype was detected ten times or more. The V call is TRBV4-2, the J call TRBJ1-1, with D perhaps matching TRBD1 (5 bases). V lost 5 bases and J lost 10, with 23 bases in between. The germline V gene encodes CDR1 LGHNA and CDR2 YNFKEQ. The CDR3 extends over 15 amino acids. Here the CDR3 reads CASSSTSGQIISAFF. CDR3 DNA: TGTGCCAGCAGCTCGACTAGTGGACAAATCATATCAGCTTTCTTT.

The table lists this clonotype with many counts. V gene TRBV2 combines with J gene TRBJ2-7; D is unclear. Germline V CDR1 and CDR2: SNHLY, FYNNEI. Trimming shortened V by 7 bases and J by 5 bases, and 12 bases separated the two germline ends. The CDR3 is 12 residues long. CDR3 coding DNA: TGTGCCAGCAACCCCGGCGGCCACGAGCAGTACTTC. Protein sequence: CASNPGGHEQYF.

The CDR3 sequence is CSAREVSGGLWDYGYTF. In nucleotides, the CDR3 is TGCAGTGCTAGAGAGGTCTCAGGGGGCCTCTGGGACTATGGCTACACCTTC. The J gene is TRBJ1-2, the V gene TRBV20-1, with 8 bases lining up with TRBD1. V lost 0 bases and J lost 3; bases outside the gene matches: 12. The CDR3 covers 17 residues. Germline V CDR1 and CDR2: DFQATT, SNEGSKA (reference sequence).

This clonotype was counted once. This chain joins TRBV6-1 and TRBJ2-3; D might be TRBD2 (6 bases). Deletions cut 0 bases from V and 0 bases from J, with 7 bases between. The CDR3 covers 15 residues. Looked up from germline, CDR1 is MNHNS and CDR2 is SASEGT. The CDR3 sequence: CASSEAAGSTDTQYF. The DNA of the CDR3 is TGTGCCAGCAGTGAAGCGGCGGGGAGCACAGATACGCAGTATTTT.

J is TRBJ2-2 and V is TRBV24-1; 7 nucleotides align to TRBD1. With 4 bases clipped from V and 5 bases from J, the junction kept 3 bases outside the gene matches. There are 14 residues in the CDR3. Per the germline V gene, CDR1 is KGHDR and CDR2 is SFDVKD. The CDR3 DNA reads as TGTGCCACCAGTGAGGGACAGTCGACCGGGGAGCTGTTTTTT. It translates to CATSEGQSTGELFF.

The CDR3 region has the DNA TGTGCCACCAGTGGCACCTATACAGGGGTAGGAGGCTACACCTTC. Its translation is CATSGTYTGVGGYTF. The V gene is TRBV24-1, the J gene TRBJ1-2, with TRBD1 identical over 7 bases. The germline V gene encodes CDR1 KGHDR and CDR2 SFDVKD. This CDR3 is 15 amino acids long. V shed 5 bases and J 8 bases; nucleotides not matched to a gene: 13.

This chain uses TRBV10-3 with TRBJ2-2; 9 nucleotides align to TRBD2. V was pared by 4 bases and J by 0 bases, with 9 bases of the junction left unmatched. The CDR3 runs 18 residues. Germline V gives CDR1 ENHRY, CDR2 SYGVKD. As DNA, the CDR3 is TGTGCCATCAGTGGGCCGGGTAGCGGGGGTTCGAACACCGGGGAGCTGTTTTTT. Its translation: CAISGPGSGGSNTGELFF.

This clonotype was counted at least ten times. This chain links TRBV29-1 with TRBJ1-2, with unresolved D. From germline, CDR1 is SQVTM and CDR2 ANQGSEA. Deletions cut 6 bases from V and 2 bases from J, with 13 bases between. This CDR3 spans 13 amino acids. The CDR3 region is CSVLWQSNYGYTF. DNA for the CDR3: TGCAGCGTCCTTTGGCAGTCAAACTATGGCTACACCTTC. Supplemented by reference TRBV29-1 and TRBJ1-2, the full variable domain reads SAVISQKPSRDICQRGTSLTIQCQVDSQVTMMFWYRQQPGQSLTLIATANQGSEATYESGFVIDKFPISRPNLTFSTLTVSNMSPEDSSIYLCSVLWQSNYGYTFGSGTRLTVV.

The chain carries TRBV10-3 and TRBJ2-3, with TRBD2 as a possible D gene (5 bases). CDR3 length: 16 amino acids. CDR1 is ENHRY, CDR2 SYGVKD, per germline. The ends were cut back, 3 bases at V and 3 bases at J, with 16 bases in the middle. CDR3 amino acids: CAISDPLVGGTDTQYF. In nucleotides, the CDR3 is TGTGCCATCAGTGATCCCTTGGTTGGAGGAACAGATACGCAGTATTTT.

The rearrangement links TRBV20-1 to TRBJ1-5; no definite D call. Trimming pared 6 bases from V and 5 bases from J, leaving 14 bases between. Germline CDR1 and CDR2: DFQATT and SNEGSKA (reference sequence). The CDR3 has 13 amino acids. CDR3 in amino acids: CSAGPSRYQPQHF. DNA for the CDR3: TGCAGTGCAGGGCCAAGTAGGTATCAGCCCCAGCATTTT.

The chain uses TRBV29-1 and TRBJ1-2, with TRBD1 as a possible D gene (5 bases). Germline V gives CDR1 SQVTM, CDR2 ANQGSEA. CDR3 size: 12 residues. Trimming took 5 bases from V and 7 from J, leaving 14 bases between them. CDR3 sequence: CSVSQGGGGYTF. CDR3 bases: TGCAGCGTTTCGCAGGGAGGAGGTGGCTACACCTTC.